The clone carrying this T cell receptor beta chain was counted once. As originally analysed: Researchers report that nucleated cell counts were estimated from reference gene primer amplification. Here immunoSEQ multiplex PCR was the method, and the copy in TCRdb shows in-frame clones only, minus some. That table furnishes V, J and clone size, whereas the DNA furnished D and trimming. The sample includes about 280,000 clones, around 82% of them seen just once. CDR3 length: 18 residues. The source of the sample is a study of blood T cell repertoires in COVID-19. Overall study: The United States, Italy and Spain supplied acute and convalescent COVID-19 samples. PBMCs, B-cell-depleted T cells, or T cells were the source of the cDNA or gDNA that made up the material.

The chain uses TRBV1 and TRBJ2-7; the table gives TRBD2 as D, unverified against the DNA. TRBV1 is annotated as a pseudogene. Sequenced input: peripheral blood. This receptor was identified in a woman aged 50 to 65 who had recovered from COVID-19. CDR3 in DNA: TGCACCAGCAGCCAACCCACCGAGGGCGGGGTTCCCGACTACGAGCAGTACTTC. As protein: CTSSQPTEGGVPDYEQYF.